The 24 T cell receptor beta chains given below trace back to one sample, sequenced in a study of regulatory T cells in long-lasting Graves disease. Arm-PCR with iRepertoire HTBI primers amplified the CDR3 regions for these TCR beta libraries. TCRdb reprocessed the multiplex PCR reads via MiXCR and lists one record per CDR3 protein. The repertoire holds 350,000 to 400,000 distinct CDR3 sequences, 15% to 20% seen once, with 20% to 25% in the top ten. Time point: newly diagnosed GD, antithyroid drugs for less than 3 months. Making the TCR library involved RNA that had been extracted from PBMCs. These data were likewise used in another study, on T cells in Graves' hyperthyroidism and ophthalmopathy.

The specimen comprised peripheral blood mononuclear cells (PBMCs), sampled at new diagnosis, from a patient treated with antithyroid drugs. The receptor set was obtained from a young woman with Graves disease.

Worth noting for this clonotype: A much bigger clone sits one base away, suggesting this may be a read error. The J gene is TRBJ2-7, the V gene TRBV6-1, with 9 positions matching TRBD1. This CDR3 is built from 14 residues. Per the germline V gene, CDR1 is MNHNS and CDR2 is SASEGT. CDR3 in DNA: TGTGCCAGCAGTGCCGGGACAGGGTCCTGCGAGCAGTACTTC. Translation gives CASSAGTGSCEQYF.

This clonotype appeared a few times. The CDR3 region is CASSLIGNTIYF. The CDR3, as DNA: TGTGCCAGCAGCTTAATAGGAAACACCATATATTTT. The V call is TRBV7-2, the J call TRBJ1-3; no clear D gene. Trimming left V 2 bases short and J 4 bases short, with 3 bases between. CDR1 and CDR2 (germline): SGHTA, FQGNSA. The CDR3 is 12 residues long.

This chain uses TRBV3-1 with TRBJ1-1, with D possibly matching TRBD1 (5 bases). Germline loops: CDR1 LGHDT, CDR2 YNNKEL (reference sequence). The CDR3 runs to 17 residues. The V end lost 4 bases, the J end lost 1 base, and 19 bases lay between the germline ends. As DNA, the CDR3 is TGTGCCAGCAGCCGAGCGGGACGGAGGAGCGGGAACACTGAAGCTTTCTTT. Amino acids: CASSRAGRRSGNTEAFF. Drawing the rest from reference TRBV3-1 and TRBJ1-1, the complete variable domain is DTAVSQTPKYLVTQMGNDKSIKCEQNLGHDTMYWYKQDSKKFLKIMFSYNNKELIINETVPNRFSPKSPDKAHLNLHINSLELGDSAVYFCASSRAGRRSGNTEAFFGQGTRLTVV.

The sample holds many counts of this clonotype. J is TRBJ2-7 and V is TRBV12-3 or TRBV12-4; unclear D gene. The CDR3 runs to 11 residues. Deletions cut 3 bases from V and 7 bases from J, with 7 bases between. DNA of the CDR3: TGTGCCAGCAGTTTGGATGAGGAGCAGTACTTC. Residues: CASSLDEEQYF.

V is TRBV15 and J is TRBJ2-1, with D perhaps TRBD1 (8 bases). Trimming left V 8 bases short and J 4 bases short, with 21 bases between. Looked up from germline, CDR1 is LNHNV and CDR2 is YYDKDF (reference sequence). The CDR3 is made up of 16 amino acids. The CDR3 DNA reads as TGTGCCACCGGATATTTTGGGGGGGACAGGTACAATGAGCAGTTCTTC. It translates to CATGYFGGDRYNEQFF.

The table lists this clonotype with many counts. The chain uses TRBV5-1 and TRBJ2-3; D might be TRBD2 (5 bases). CDR3 length: 14 residues. V was clipped by 4 bases and J by 4 bases, with 13 bases between them. The germline gives CDR1 SGHRS, CDR2 YFSETQ. The CDR3 reads CASSTRGPADTQYF. The CDR3 nucleotides read TGCGCCAGCAGCACGCGAGGGCCCGCAGATACGCAGTATTTT. Supplemented by reference TRBV5-1 and TRBJ2-3, the full variable domain reads KAGVTQTPRYLIKTRGQQVTLSCSPISGHRSVSWYQQTPGQGLQFLFEYFSETQRNKGNFPGRFSGRQFSNSRSEMNVSTLELGDSALYLCASSTRGPADTQYFGPGTRLTVL.

The chain couples TRBV19 to TRBJ1-4; the D gene is possibly TRBD1 (6 bases). Germline lookup yields CDR1 LNHDA and CDR2 SQIVND (reference sequence). Trimming shortened V by 5 bases and J by 3 bases, and 16 bases separated the two germline ends. There are 16 residues in the CDR3. The CDR3 protein is CASSWGYRQANEKLFF. The CDR3 DNA is TGTGCCAGTAGTTGGGGATACCGACAGGCTAATGAAAAACTGTTTTTT.

The chain employs TRBV7-2 and TRBJ1-2; 7 positions match TRBD1. Looked up from germline, CDR1 is SGHTA and CDR2 is FQGNSA. The CDR3 runs to 14 residues. Unmatched junction bases numbered 6, after V lost 5 bases and J lost 3 bases. CDR3 protein: CASSVGQEDYGYTF. CDR3 nucleotides: TGTGCCAGCAGCGTAGGACAGGAGGACTATGGCTACACCTTC.

This clonotype was seen many times. The CDR3 sequence: CAWSDGGLEQYF. DNA for the CDR3: TGTGCCTGGAGCGACGGGGGGCTTGAGCAGTACTTC. This chain joins TRBV30 and TRBJ2-7, with D perhaps matching TRBD2 (7 bases). Germline CDR1 GTSNPN, CDR2 SVGIG (reference sequence). The CDR3 totals 12 residues. V was shortened by 3 bases and J by 7 bases, with 13 bases between the two germline ends.

Comments on this clonotype: A single base separates this from a much larger clone, so it may be a read error. CDR3 in amino acids: CASIRGAYEQYF. The CDR3 bases are TGTGCCAGCATCCGGGGGGCATACGAGCAGTACTTC. This sequence joins TRBV28 and TRBJ2-7, with D possibly TRBD2 on 7 matching bases. Germline values: CDR1 MDHEN, CDR2 SYDVKM. The CDR3 loop spans 12 amino acids. V lost 7 bases and J lost 4, with 11 bases in between.

This clonotype was observed at least ten times. The junction does not match germline at one end; this may be a read error. CDR3 DNA: TGTGCCAGCAGCTTAGGACAGGCCCAAGAGACCCAGTACTTC. It yields the protein CASSLGQAQETQYF. The chain combines TRBV5-1 with TRBJ2-5; 7 nucleotides align to TRBD1. Per the germline V gene, CDR1 is SGHRS and CDR2 is YFSETQ. The CDR3 is 14 residues long.

This clonotype was seen repeatedly, ten times or more. The CDR3 coding sequence is TGCAGTGCTGGCCCGGGACAGGGTTTCTACGAGCAGTACTTC. Its protein is CSAGPGQGFYEQYF. The rearrangement uses TRBV20-1 and TRBJ2-7, with TRBD1 matching 9 bases. J lost 3 bases, V lost 5 bases, and 8 bases had no gene match. Germline V gene lookup returns CDR1 DFQATT and CDR2 SNEGSKA (reference sequence). CDR3 length: 14 residues.

A note on this clonotype: A much larger clonotype is one base distant, so this may be a read error. The chain uses TRBV6-1 and TRBJ1-1, with no clear D. The germline V gene encodes CDR1 MNHNS and CDR2 SASEGT. The CDR3 has 13 residues. V was pared by 6 bases and J by 4 bases, with 12 bases between. In DNA form, the CDR3 reads TGTGCCAGCAGACCCCGGGGTATCACTGAAGCTTTCTTT. Its translation is CASRPRGITEAFF.

In its sample, this clonotype was seen many times. V usage is TRBV30 and J usage is TRBJ2-7; weak D call: TRBD1 (5 bases). CDR3 size: 16 residues. V was pared by 3 bases and J by 4 bases, with 22 bases between. CDR1 is GTSNPN, CDR2 SVGIG, per germline (reference sequence). The CDR3 nucleotides are TGTGCCTGGAGCCATCCCAGCAGGGCCCTCTCTTACGAGCAGTACTTC. Translation gives CAWSHPSRALSYEQYF.

This clonotype was recorded many times. V and J are TRBV20-1 and TRBJ1-2; 9 positions agree with TRBD1. The CDR3 is 14 residues long. Germline V gene lookup returns CDR1 DFQATT and CDR2 SNEGSKA (reference sequence). V gave up 0 bases and J gave up 6 bases; unmatched junction bases: 5. CDR3 coding DNA: TGCAGTGCTAGAGATTCCCGGACAGGGGATGGCTACACCTTC. It codes for CSARDSRTGDGYTF.

This sequence joins TRBV10-3 and TRBJ2-1; possibly TRBD1 or TRBD2 for D (6 bases each). The V end was cut by 11 bases, the J end by 5 bases, with 19 bases between. From germline, CDR1 is ENHRY and CDR2 SYGVKD. CDR3 length equals 14 residues. CDR3 DNA: TGTGCCGTCTGGAGGGGGGACTTCAACAATGAGCAGTTCTTC. It codes for CAVWRGDFNNEQFF.

In this sample, this clonotype turned up many times. This chain links TRBV24-1 with TRBJ2-7; 7 bases fit TRBD2. This CDR3 comprises 13 residues. With V trimmed by 7 bases and J by 3 bases, 5 bases remained unmatched. Looked up from germline, CDR1 is KGHDR and CDR2 is SFDVKD. The CDR3 sequence is CATSQAGLYEQYF. In DNA, the CDR3 is TGTGCCACCAGCCAAGCGGGACTCTACGAGCAGTACTTC.

The rearrangement joins TRBV24-1 to TRBJ2-3; D is ambiguous. Germline V CDR1 and CDR2: KGHDR, SFDVKD. This CDR3 has 16 residues. V was cut by 0 bases and J by 1 base, with 10 bases left in between. The CDR3 sequence: CATSDLRLEGTDTQYF. DNA for the CDR3: TGTGCCACCAGTGATTTGCGGCTCGAAGGCACAGATACGCAGTATTTT.

The V and J genes are TRBV5-1 and TRBJ1-1; tentatively, D is TRBD1 (6 bases). CDR1 is SGHRS, CDR2 YFSETQ, per germline. The CDR3 consists of 18 residues. The germline V and J ends were trimmed by 3 bases and 0 bases, with 21 bases remaining between them. CDR3 residues: CASSYQGTTGELNTEAFF. The CDR3, as DNA: TGCGCCAGCAGCTATCAGGGGACCACCGGGGAGCTGAACACTGAAGCTTTCTTT.

This sequence joins TRBV20-1 and TRBJ1-2; 9 bases are a match to TRBD1. Per the germline V gene, CDR1 is DFQATT and CDR2 is SNEGSKA (reference sequence). Unmatched junction bases numbered 8, after V lost 5 bases and J lost 13 bases. The CDR3 is made up of 11 amino acids. The CDR3 DNA sequence: TGCAGTGCTCCTCGGACAGGGGAATCCACCTTC. It codes for CSAPRTGESTF.

In DNA form, the CDR3 reads TGTGCCAGCAGTGGGCTAGCGGCGGGGAATAACATTCAGTACTTC. It specifies CASSGLAAGNNIQYF. The chain recombines TRBV27 with TRBJ2-4, with TRBD2 matching 7 bases. The germline V gene has CDR1 MNHEY and CDR2 SMNVEV (reference sequence). J lost 7 bases, V lost 5 bases, and 11 bases had no gene match. The CDR3 has 15 residues.

There are many counts of this clonotype. The chain carries TRBV11-2 and TRBJ2-2; TRBD2 agrees at 8 bases. The CDR3 is 16 residues long. Germline V lookup: CDR1 SGHAT, CDR2 FQNNGV. V trimming: 0 bases; J trimming: 3 bases; junction bases outside the gene matches: 3. The CDR3: CASSLELAVHTGELFF. Written as DNA, the CDR3 is TGTGCCAGCAGCTTAGAACTAGCGGTACACACCGGGGAGCTGTTTTTT.

This clonotype has just a few counts. The chain joins TRBV9 to TRBJ1-3, with a tentative D call TRBD1 (5 bases). This CDR3 is built from 17 residues. Trimming stripped 0 bases from V and 1 base from J, with 14 bases between. Germline V gene sequence: CDR1 SGDLS, CDR2 YYNGEE. The chain's CDR3 is CASSVGGRSPSGNTIYF. The DNA for the CDR3 is TGTGCCAGCAGCGTAGGGGGCAGGAGTCCTTCTGGAAACACCATATATTTT.

This clonotype came up many times. The V call is TRBV7-2, the J call TRBJ1-1, with D unresolved. CDR3 length equals 15 residues. Germline loops: CDR1 SGHTA, CDR2 FQGNSA. The ends were cut back, 1 base at V and 2 bases at J, with 11 bases in the middle. The DNA of the CDR3 is TGTGCCAGCAGCTTAGACTCAGCCCCCAACACTGAAGCTTTCTTT. It codes for CASSLDSAPNTEAFF.